The rows below give T cell receptor beta chains drawn from one sample of a study of identifying expanded T cells in peripheral blood. TCRdb's copy holds only in-frame clones and misses some; the assay was immunoSEQ multiplex PCR. The table lists some 91,000 clones, about 91% of them singletons. Sequenced: blood. All receptors derive from a person aged 18 to 75 in good health. Each CDR3 is given with its conserved first and last residue.

v_call: TRBV2; cdr3_aa: CASREDGGELFF
v_call: TRBV28; cdr3_aa: CASSAVTGTGNQPQHF
v_call: TRBV9; cdr3_aa: CASSVGQGRAGNTIYF
v_call: TRBV6-1; cdr3_aa: CASSEGGHSYEQYF
v_call: TRBV6-1; cdr3_aa: CASGASGGDQETQYF
v_call: TRBV7-8; cdr3_aa: CASSPRDLGGEQYF
v_call: TRBV6-5; cdr3_aa: CASSYSGTAETQYF
v_call: TRBV25-1; cdr3_aa: CASSDTGVAKNIQYF
v_call: TRBV29-1; cdr3_aa: CSGNVPGKNIQYF
v_call: TRBV2; cdr3_aa: CASHRDRGRDEQYF